The 29 T cell receptor beta chains listed next were all sequenced from one sample in a study of molecular identifiers for immune sequencing clone quantification. TCRdb redid the calling of the PCR reads with MiXCR, one entry per CDR3 protein. The table records about 640,000 distinct CDR3 sequences, 15% to 20% of them present only once. The sequenced material came from naive CD8+ T cells from blood, with Jurkat cell RNA spiked in. Subset: FACS-sorted CD8+CD4-CCR7+CD45RA+ naive T cells. The source is a human donor in good health. Some libraries in this study had Jurkat cell RNA spiked in.

The CDR3 sequence is CAWDRTGGSLHF. DNA of the CDR3: TGTGCCTGGGACCGGACAGGGGGATCCCTCCACTTT. V gene TRBV30 combines with J gene TRBJ1-6; TRBD1 aligns across 10 bases. The CDR3 is made up of 12 amino acids. Germline V CDR1 and CDR2: GTSNPN, SVGIG (reference sequence). V lost 5 bases to trimming and J lost 14 bases; unmatched junction nucleotides: 6.

This clonotype was observed a few times. The CDR3 DNA follows: TGTGCCAGCAGCATAGACAGCATCACATACAATGAGCAGTTCTTC. Residues: CASSIDSITYNEQFF. V usage is TRBV7-9 and J usage is TRBJ2-1; D is perhaps TRBD1 (5 bases). Trimming stripped 5 bases from V and 4 bases from J, with 15 bases between. The germline V gene encodes CDR1 SEHNR and CDR2 FQNEAQ (reference sequence). This CDR3 comprises 15 residues.

This clonotype has ten or more counts. The genes are TRBV29-1 and TRBJ2-2; the D is unclear. CDR1 and CDR2 (germline): SQVTM, ANQGSEA. This CDR3 contains 12 residues. The germline V and J ends were trimmed by 0 bases and 5 bases, with 4 bases remaining between them. The DNA for the CDR3 is TGCAGCGTTGAAGATCTTACCGGGGAGCTGTTTTTT. It yields the protein CSVEDLTGELFF.

This clonotype was recorded a few times. CDR3 residues: CASSYGLAGGTETQYF. The CDR3 nucleotides are TGTGCCAGCAGCTACGGACTAGCGGGAGGTACTGAGACCCAGTACTTC. The chain has TRBV5-8 and TRBJ2-5, with 14 positions matching TRBD2. The CDR3 covers 16 residues. Germline loops: CDR1 SGHTS, CDR2 YDEGEE. The J segment lost 5 bases and the V segment lost 3 bases, leaving 6 bases of the junction unmatched.

This clonotype was seen many times. This chain connects TRBV11-2 to TRBJ2-1; 9 bases match TRBD1. Germline CDR1 is SGHAT and CDR2 is FQNNGV. After removal of 4 bases from V and 4 bases from J, the junction contained 8 bases not matched to a gene. The CDR3 contains 16 residues. The chain's CDR3 is CASSSGRDRAYNEQFF. CDR3 in DNA: TGTGCCAGCAGCTCAGGCCGGGACAGGGCATACAATGAGCAGTTCTTC.

A few counts support this clonotype. Written as DNA, the CDR3 is TGTGCCAGCAGCGTAGCTTGGGGCTCTGGAAACACCATATATTTT. The encoded protein is CASSVAWGSGNTIYF. The rearrangement joins TRBV9 to TRBJ1-3, with D uncertain. V lost 0 bases and J 0 bases, leaving 7 bases between the germline ends. This CDR3 contains 15 residues. Germline CDR1 and CDR2: SGDLS and YYNGEE.

This clonotype has at least ten counts. V and J are TRBV15 and TRBJ2-5; 9 bases map to TRBD2. From germline, CDR1 is LNHNV and CDR2 YYDKDF (reference sequence). The CDR3 covers 17 residues. Trimming removed 1 base from V and 2 bases from J; junction bases left unmatched: 8. CDR3 protein: CATSRVGSGSEQETQYF. The CDR3 nucleotides are TGTGCCACCAGCAGAGTAGGTAGCGGGAGTGAGCAAGAGACCCAGTACTTC.

This clonotype has only one observation. This may be a read error, as it is one base from a much larger clone. The chain links TRBV14 to TRBJ2-7; 9 bases are shared with TRBD2. Germline lookup yields CDR1 SGHDN and CDR2 FVKESK. There are 15 residues in the CDR3. With 7 bases clipped from V and 2 bases from J, the junction kept 9 bases outside the gene matches. CDR3 amino acids: CASNAGLAGTYEQYF. The CDR3 nucleotides read TGTGCCAGCAACGCGGGGCTAGCGGGGACCTACGAGCAGTACTTC.

A few counts support this clonotype. The V gene is TRBV20-1, the J gene TRBJ2-3; 7 bases align to TRBD2. Trimming cost V 2 bases and J 2 bases; bases outside gene matches: 13. This CDR3 is 17 amino acids long. Looked up from germline, CDR1 is DFQATT and CDR2 is SNEGSKA (reference sequence). In DNA, the CDR3 is TGCAGTGCTAGATCTTTCGGAGGGCGGGACTACACAGATACGCAGTATTTT. Amino acids: CSARSFGGRDYTDTQYF.

This clonotype was counted a few times. The chain combines TRBV27 with TRBJ1-5; D call uncertain. This CDR3 has 13 amino acids. The V end lost 3 bases, the J end lost 5 bases, and 8 bases lay between the germline ends. The germline V gene has CDR1 MNHEY and CDR2 SMNVEV (reference sequence). The CDR3 nucleotides are TGTGCCAGCAGTTTTGGACGAGATCAGCCCCAGCATTTT. As protein: CASSFGRDQPQHF.

A note on this clonotype: A much larger clonotype is one base distant, so this may be a read error. The rearrangement links TRBV12-3 or TRBV12-4 to TRBJ2-2, with D possibly matching TRBD1 (6 bases). The CDR3 runs to 14 residues. CDR3 sequence: CAGRGDLGIGELFF. The CDR3 nucleotides read TGTGCCGGCAGGGGAGACTTGGGCATCGGGGAGCTGTTTTTT.

This clonotype was seen more than once but under ten times. This chain connects TRBV20-1 to TRBJ2-1; D is unclear. The CDR3 runs 10 residues. Germline CDR1 is DFQATT and CDR2 is SNEGSKA (reference sequence). The V end was cut by 8 bases, the J end by 4 bases, with 6 bases between. CDR3 in amino acids: CSPLYNEQFF. In DNA, the CDR3 is TGCAGTCCCCTATACAATGAGCAGTTCTTC.

Only a few counts were recorded for this clonotype. The rearrangement joins TRBV2 to TRBJ2-5; 8 nucleotides align to TRBD2. Germline CDR1 is SNHLY and CDR2 is FYNNEI. After removal of 6 bases from V and 7 bases from J, the junction contained 19 bases not matched to a gene. CDR3 length: 17 residues. The CDR3 nucleotides read TGTGCCAGCAGCTACAGCGGAGGGACTAGTTCATTTGGGACCCAGTACTTC. It specifies CASSYSGGTSSFGTQYF. Drawing the rest from reference TRBV2 and TRBJ2-5, the complete variable domain is EPEVTQTPSHQVTQMGQEVILRCVPISNHLYFYWYRQILGQKVEFLVSFYNNEISEKSEIFDDQFSVERPDGSNFTLKIRSTKLEDSAMYFCASSYSGGTSSFGTQYFGPGTRLLVL.

J is TRBJ2-1 and V is TRBV19, with D unclear. The V end lost 1 base, the J end lost 4 bases, and 11 bases lay between the germline ends. The CDR3 is 15 amino acids. The V gene's germline CDR1 is LNHDA and CDR2 SQIVND (reference sequence). The CDR3 sequence is CASSIGPGSYNEQFF. The DNA of the CDR3 is TGTGCCAGTAGTATAGGGCCAGGATCGTACAATGAGCAGTTCTTC.

This clonotype was counted many times. This chain joins TRBV4-2 and TRBJ2-1; maybe TRBD1 (6 bases). V lost 0 bases to trimming and J lost 4 bases, with 10 bases between them. CDR1 and CDR2 (germline): LGHNA, YNFKEQ. The CDR3 loop spans 15 amino acids. CDR3 amino acids: CASSQDGGRYNEQFF. CDR3 bases: TGTGCCAGCAGCCAAGATGGGGGCCGGTACAATGAGCAGTTCTTC.

This clonotype has just a few counts. The chain links TRBV15 to TRBJ2-7; 8 bases are a match to TRBD2. The germline CDR1 and CDR2 sequences are LNHNV and YYDKDF (reference sequence). The CDR3 covers 14 residues. Losses at the gene ends were 4 bases for V and 2 bases for J; bases not matched to a gene: 4. Here the CDR3 reads CATSNQRGPYEQYF. The CDR3 nucleotides read TGTGCCACCAGCAACCAGCGGGGGCCCTACGAGCAGTACTTC.

The chain joins TRBV6-5 to TRBJ1-1; D is undetermined. V shed 4 bases and J shed 4 bases, with 13 bases lying between them. The CDR3 consists of 14 residues. Looked up from germline, CDR1 is MNHEY and CDR2 is SVGAGI. The CDR3, as DNA: TGTGCCAGCAGTTCTCCCCTCCGTGGCACTGAAGCTTTCTTT. Amino acids: CASSSPLRGTEAFF.

This clonotype was found a few times. The CDR3 sequence is CASSQDLVSLSNQPQHF. The CDR3, as DNA: TGCGCCAGCAGCCAAGATCTTGTGTCACTCAGCAATCAGCCCCAGCATTTT. The chain links TRBV4-1 to TRBJ1-5; D unresolved. V lost 0 bases and J 1 base, leaving 13 bases between the germline ends. Per the germline V gene, CDR1 is MGHRA and CDR2 is YSYEKL. The CDR3 loop spans 17 amino acids.

Many counts were recorded for this clonotype. The chain carries TRBV29-1 and TRBJ2-1; the match to TRBD1 covers 12 bases. The CDR3 is made up of 16 amino acids. Germline values: CDR1 SQVTM, CDR2 ANQGSEA. V shed 2 bases, J shed 9 bases, and the junction held 11 bases outside the gene matches. In DNA, the CDR3 is TGCAGCGTTGAACATTACGGGACAGGGGGCCTGGGTGAGCAGTTCTTC. Protein product: CSVEHYGTGGLGEQFF.

This clonotype was observed at least ten times. An end of the junction does not agree with germline; a read error may underlie this. V and J are TRBV12-3 or TRBV12-4 and TRBJ1-1, with TRBD1 identical over 8 bases. The CDR3 runs to 12 residues. The CDR3 bases are TGTGCCAGCAGCCGGACAGGGAGAACGTTGAACTTT. It yields the protein CASSRTGRTLNF.

Many counts were recorded for this clonotype. CDR3 sequence (DNA): TGTGCCAGCAGTTACTCTCGGCCCCCCTACGAGCAGTACTTC. This gives the protein CASSYSRPPYEQYF. The chain couples TRBV6-5 to TRBJ2-7; no clear D. Trimming removed 0 bases at V and 2 bases at J, with 8 bases between. CDR1 is MNHEY and CDR2 is SVGAGI in the germline V gene. This CDR3 has 14 amino acids.

Of note for this clonotype: A much larger clone lies one base from this, so it may be a read error. The gene calls are TRBV13 and TRBJ2-7; D remains ambiguous. CDR3 size: 14 residues. Per the germline V gene, CDR1 is PRHDT and CDR2 is FYEKMQ (reference sequence). The CDR3 region is CAGSPSLGLAEQYF. The CDR3, as DNA: TGTGCCGGCAGCCCCAGCCTAGGTCTTGCCGAGCAGTACTTC.

This clonotype has only a few counts. The chain carries TRBV12-3 or TRBV12-4 and TRBJ2-1; possibly TRBD1 or TRBD2 for D (6 bases each). Trimming pared 6 bases from V and 5 bases from J, leaving 17 bases between. The CDR3 consists of 15 residues. This chain's CDR3 is CASREGGGPDNEQFF. The CDR3 nucleotides read TGTGCCAGCAGGGAGGGGGGCGGGCCTGACAATGAGCAGTTCTTC.

This rearrangement joins TRBV12-3 or TRBV12-4 to TRBJ2-7, with 13 bases that match TRBD2. With 7 bases clipped from V and 4 bases from J, the junction kept 4 bases outside the gene matches. The CDR3 is made up of 14 amino acids. The CDR3 DNA reads TGTGCCAGCAAGACTAGCGGGGGGCGTTACGAGCAGTACTTC. It encodes CASKTSGGRYEQYF.

This clonotype has a count of ten or more. The chain uses TRBV5-1 and TRBJ2-3; the D gene is possibly TRBD1 (5 bases). V was pared by 4 bases and J by 0 bases, with 6 bases between. The germline CDR1 and CDR2 sequences are SGHRS and YFSETQ. The CDR3 is 13 residues long. The chain's CDR3 is CASSKGSTDTQYF. DNA for the CDR3: TGCGCCAGCAGCAAGGGGAGCACAGATACGCAGTATTTT.

Regarding this clonotype: A read error may be the cause here, since a much bigger clone is one base away. This chain uses TRBV7-9 with TRBJ2-7, with 7 bases fitting TRBD1. From germline, CDR1 is SEHNR and CDR2 FQNEAQ (reference sequence). The CDR3 sequence is 14 residues long. The ends lost 2 bases at V and 2 bases at J; junction bases unmatched: 3. CDR3 protein: CASSLLGTAYEQYF. The CDR3 nucleotides read TGTGCCAGCAGCTTACTCGGGACAGCCTACGAGCAGTACTTC.

Turning to this clonotype: This could be a read error, since a much larger clone is one nucleotide away. This chain uses TRBV7-6 with TRBJ1-5, with D unclear. The germline V gene encodes CDR1 SGHVS and CDR2 FNYEAQ. The CDR3 is 13 amino acids. Trimming stripped 4 bases from V and 4 bases from J, with 8 bases between. The CDR3 region is CASSSATNQPQHF. In DNA form, the CDR3 reads TGTGCCAGCAGCTCAGCAACGAATCAGCCCCAGCATTTT.

The CDR3 coding sequence is TGTGCCAGTAGTACCCCAGGGTTGGGGAACACTGAAGCTTTCTTT. Translating it yields CASSTPGLGNTEAFF. V is TRBV19 and J is TRBJ1-1; perhaps TRBD1 as D (5 bases). This CDR3 contains 15 residues. Trimming stripped 4 bases from V and 1 base from J, with 13 bases between. Germline CDR1 and CDR2: LNHDA and SQIVND (reference sequence).

At least ten counts were recorded for this clonotype. The genes are TRBV12-3 or TRBV12-4 and TRBJ2-5, with 8 bases matching TRBD1. The ends lost 5 bases at V and 4 bases at J; junction bases unmatched: 9. This CDR3 has 15 residues. The CDR3 sequence: CASSGGTGNPETQYF. In nucleotides, the CDR3 is TGTGCCAGCAGTGGGGGGACAGGTAACCCAGAGACCCAGTACTTC.